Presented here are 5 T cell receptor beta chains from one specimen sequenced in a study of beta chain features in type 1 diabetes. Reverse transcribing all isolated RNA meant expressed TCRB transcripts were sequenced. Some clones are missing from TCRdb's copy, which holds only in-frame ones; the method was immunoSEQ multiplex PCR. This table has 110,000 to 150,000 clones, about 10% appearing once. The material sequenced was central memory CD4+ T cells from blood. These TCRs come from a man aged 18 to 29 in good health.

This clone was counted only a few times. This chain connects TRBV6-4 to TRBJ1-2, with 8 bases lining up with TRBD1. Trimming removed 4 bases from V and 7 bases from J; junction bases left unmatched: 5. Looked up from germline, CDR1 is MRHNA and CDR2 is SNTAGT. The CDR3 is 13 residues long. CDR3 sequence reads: CASSARGQSGYTF. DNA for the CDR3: TGTGCCAGCAGTGCCAGGGGGCAGAGTGGCTACACCTTC.

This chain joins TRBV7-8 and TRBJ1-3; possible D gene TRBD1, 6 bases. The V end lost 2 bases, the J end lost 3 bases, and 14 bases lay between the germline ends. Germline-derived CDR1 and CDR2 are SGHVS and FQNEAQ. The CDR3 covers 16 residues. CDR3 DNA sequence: TGTGCCAGCAGCTTACTTACAGGGCTCGTTGGAAACACCATATATTTT. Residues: CASSLLTGLVGNTIYF. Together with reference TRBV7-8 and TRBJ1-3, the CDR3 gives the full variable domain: GAGVSQSPRYKVAKRGQDVALRCDPISGHVSLFWYQQALGQGPEFLTYFQNEAQLDKSGLPSDRFFAERPEGSVSTLKIQRTQQEDSAVYLCASSLLTGLVGNTIYFGEGSWLTVV.

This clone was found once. The CDR3 DNA reads as TGTGCCAGCAGCCCTGGACAGAATGACGATGAGCAGTTCTTC. Translating it yields CASSPGQNDDEQFF. The chain links TRBV9 to TRBJ2-1; D is possibly TRBD1 (6 bases). V was cut by 4 bases and J by 8 bases, with 16 bases left in between. The V gene's germline CDR1 is SGDLS and CDR2 YYNGEE. The CDR3 is 14 amino acids.

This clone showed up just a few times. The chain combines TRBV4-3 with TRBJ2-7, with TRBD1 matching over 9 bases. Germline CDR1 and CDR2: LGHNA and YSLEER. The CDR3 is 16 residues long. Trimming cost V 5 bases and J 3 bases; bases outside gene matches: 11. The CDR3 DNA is TGCGCCAGCAGCTCCCCGGGACAGGGAGATGACTACGAGCAGTACTTC. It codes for CASSSPGQGDDYEQYF.

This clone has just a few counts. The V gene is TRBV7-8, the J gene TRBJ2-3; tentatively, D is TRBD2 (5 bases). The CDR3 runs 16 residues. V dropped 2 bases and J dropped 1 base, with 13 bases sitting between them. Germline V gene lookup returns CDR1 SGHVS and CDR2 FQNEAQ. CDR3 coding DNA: TGTGCCAGCAGCTTACCCCGCTCGGAGGGCACAGATACGCAGTATTTT. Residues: CASSLPRSEGTDTQYF.